Reported below is one T cell receptor beta chain. Which antigen it targets is not known. Base qualities are missing; no much larger clone stands one base away. The entry originates in a study of immune characteristics of hereditary and idiopathic chronic pancreatitis. About the investigation overall: The study examined local immune cells and TCRbeta repertoires in the pancreas in hereditary and idiopathic chronic pancreatitis, using control pancreases from organ donors for comparison. The gDNA-based approach was selected because minimal in vitro experimental manipulation of pancreas-infiltrating T cells was involved. TCRbeta sequencing covered 4 or 5 control pancreases, about seven hereditary chronic pancreatitis pancreases and about 6 idiopathic chronic pancreatitis pancreases. Overall study outcomes, separate from this receptor: Because patient tissue could be obtained only at the time of TPIAT, differences in disease duration may have affected the immune findings. Chronic pancreatitis caused by alcohol use was not included in the study. Hereditary and idiopathic chronic pancreatitis differed in Vbeta-Jbeta gene family usage, including TRBV10, TRBV19, TRBV23 and TRBV5. Compared with controls, both chronic pancreatitis groups had significantly higher TCRbeta repertoire diversity and lower clonality. Among about a dozen chronic pancreatitis patients, higher numbers of productive TCR rearrangements went along with higher disease severity scores, showing a positive correlation.

To prepare the library, the immunoSEQ multiplex PCR assay was applied. From pancreatic genomic DNA, the TCRbeta CDR3 region along with adjacent sequences was amplified and then sequenced. The paper's data handling went like this. Repertoire diversity was measured as a mean normalized Shannon-Wiener index, alongside productive clonality and productive rearrangement counts. Control and chronic pancreatitis repertoire metrics were compared by means of the nonparametric Mann-Whitney U test. A shared clonotype was defined as a CDR3beta sequence with the same amino acid composition and length across subjects. TCRdb obtained this table from immuneACCESS and retained in-frame rearrangements with V and J assigned. These tables miss some clones; where compared with another copy, unresolved V genes account for less than half of the shortfall, and the remainder is unexplained. Clone size and V and J calls were adopted from that table, with D and trimming inferred from the DNA. The sample has over 11,000 clones on record, around 67% of them singletons. The top ten constitute approximately 15% of the sample.

Chronic pancreatitis pancreas tissue came from patients undergoing total pancreatectomy with islet autotransplantation (TPIAT). None of the chronic pancreatitis patients included in the study had a known history of diabetes. For TCRbeta sequencing, genomic DNA was extracted directly from bulk pancreas tissue without sorting T cells. At two US centers, pancreas tissues from patients and organ donors were collected on a consecutive basis. Per the germline V gene, SGDLS is the CDR1 and YYNGEE is the CDR2. The V and J ends are trimmed by 8 bases and 0 bases, leaving 18 bases between them. CDR3 length: 17 amino acids, cysteine to phenylalanine. Left in the record is the CDR3 DNA by itself, 51 bases read in frame from the first base.

Sequencing was performed on pancreas tissue with hereditary chronic pancreatitis. The sequence was obtained from a human donor with chronic pancreatitis. Recombination connected TRBV9 to TRBJ2-6; TRBD1 is a possible D gene, resting on 5 matching bases. CDR3 protein: CARGLSTVLSGANVLTF. The nucleotide sequence is given as TGTGCCAGAGGCTTGTCGACAGTCCTCTCTGGGGCCAACGTCCTGACTTTC.